Below, 5 T cell receptor beta chains from the same sample are listed, as sequenced in a study of identical twins. One entry per CDR3 protein results from TCRdb running MiXCR on the 5' RACE reads. The table records some 900,000 distinct CDR3 sequences, 10% to 15% of them present only once. The sample also formed part of further work on yellow fever vaccine responses in identical twins.

Sequencing was done on a sample of PBMCs. The receptors here all came from a woman aged 18-29 years in good health.

This chain joins TRBV10-3 and TRBJ1-1, with TRBD1 as a possible D gene (6 bases). Germline CDR1 is ENHRY and CDR2 is SYGVKD. The CDR3 consists of 15 residues. The germline V and J ends were trimmed by 3 bases and 5 bases, with 16 bases remaining between them. CDR3 coding DNA: TGTGCCATCAGTGAATCTCCCGGGGGGCGGACTGAAGCTTTCTTT. This gives the protein CAISESPGGRTEAFF.

This clonotype was counted at least ten times. The chain combines TRBV11-2 with TRBJ2-1; D is unclear. V was pared by 0 bases and J by 7 bases, with 13 bases between. The CDR3 is 15 residues long. From germline, CDR1 is SGHAT and CDR2 FQNNGV. In DNA, the CDR3 is TGTGCCAGCAGCTTAGATCGGGCGCAGCGTAATGAGCAGTTCTTC. Its translation: CASSLDRAQRNEQFF.

This chain joins TRBV9 and TRBJ1-2, with D uncertain. Trimming pared 0 bases from V and 0 bases from J, leaving 9 bases between. Germline-derived CDR1 and CDR2 are SGDLS and YYNGEE. The CDR3 length is 15 residues. The CDR3 loop is CASSVEVRPNYGYTF. The CDR3 DNA reads TGTGCCAGCAGCGTAGAGGTCCGCCCTAACTATGGCTACACCTTC. Based on the CDR3 plus reference TRBV9 and TRBJ1-2, the full variable domain is DSGVTQTPKHLITATGQRVTLRCSPRSGDLSVYWYQQSLDQGLQFLIQYYNGEERAKGNILERFSAQQFPDLHSELNLSSLELGDSALYFCASSVEVRPNYGYTFGSGTRLTVV.

This chain uses TRBV2 with TRBJ2-5; TRBD2 agrees at 12 bases. The germline CDR1 and CDR2 sequences are SNHLY and FYNNEI. V gave up 0 bases and J gave up 4 bases; unmatched junction bases: 6. The CDR3 is 17 residues long. The CDR3 DNA sequence: TGTGCCAGCAGTGAAGCGCCGGGACTAGCGGGCCGAGAGACCCAGTACTTC. This translates into CASSEAPGLAGRETQYF.

This chain connects TRBV25-1 to TRBJ1-6; tentatively, D is TRBD1 (5 bases). CDR1 is MGHDK and CDR2 is SYGVNS in the germline V gene. V shed 1 base and J shed 5 bases, with 12 bases lying between them. The CDR3 covers 16 residues. The CDR3 bases are TGTGCCAGCAGTGAATTGGATAAGGGGAATAATTCACCCCTCCACTTT. This codes for CASSELDKGNNSPLHF. Together with reference TRBV25-1 and TRBJ1-6, the CDR3 gives the full variable domain: EADIYQTPRYLVIGTGKKITLECSQTMGHDKMYWYQQDPGMELHLIHYSYGVNSTEKGDLSSESTVSRIRTEHFPLTLESARPSHTSQYLCASSELDKGNNSPLHFGNGTRLTVT.